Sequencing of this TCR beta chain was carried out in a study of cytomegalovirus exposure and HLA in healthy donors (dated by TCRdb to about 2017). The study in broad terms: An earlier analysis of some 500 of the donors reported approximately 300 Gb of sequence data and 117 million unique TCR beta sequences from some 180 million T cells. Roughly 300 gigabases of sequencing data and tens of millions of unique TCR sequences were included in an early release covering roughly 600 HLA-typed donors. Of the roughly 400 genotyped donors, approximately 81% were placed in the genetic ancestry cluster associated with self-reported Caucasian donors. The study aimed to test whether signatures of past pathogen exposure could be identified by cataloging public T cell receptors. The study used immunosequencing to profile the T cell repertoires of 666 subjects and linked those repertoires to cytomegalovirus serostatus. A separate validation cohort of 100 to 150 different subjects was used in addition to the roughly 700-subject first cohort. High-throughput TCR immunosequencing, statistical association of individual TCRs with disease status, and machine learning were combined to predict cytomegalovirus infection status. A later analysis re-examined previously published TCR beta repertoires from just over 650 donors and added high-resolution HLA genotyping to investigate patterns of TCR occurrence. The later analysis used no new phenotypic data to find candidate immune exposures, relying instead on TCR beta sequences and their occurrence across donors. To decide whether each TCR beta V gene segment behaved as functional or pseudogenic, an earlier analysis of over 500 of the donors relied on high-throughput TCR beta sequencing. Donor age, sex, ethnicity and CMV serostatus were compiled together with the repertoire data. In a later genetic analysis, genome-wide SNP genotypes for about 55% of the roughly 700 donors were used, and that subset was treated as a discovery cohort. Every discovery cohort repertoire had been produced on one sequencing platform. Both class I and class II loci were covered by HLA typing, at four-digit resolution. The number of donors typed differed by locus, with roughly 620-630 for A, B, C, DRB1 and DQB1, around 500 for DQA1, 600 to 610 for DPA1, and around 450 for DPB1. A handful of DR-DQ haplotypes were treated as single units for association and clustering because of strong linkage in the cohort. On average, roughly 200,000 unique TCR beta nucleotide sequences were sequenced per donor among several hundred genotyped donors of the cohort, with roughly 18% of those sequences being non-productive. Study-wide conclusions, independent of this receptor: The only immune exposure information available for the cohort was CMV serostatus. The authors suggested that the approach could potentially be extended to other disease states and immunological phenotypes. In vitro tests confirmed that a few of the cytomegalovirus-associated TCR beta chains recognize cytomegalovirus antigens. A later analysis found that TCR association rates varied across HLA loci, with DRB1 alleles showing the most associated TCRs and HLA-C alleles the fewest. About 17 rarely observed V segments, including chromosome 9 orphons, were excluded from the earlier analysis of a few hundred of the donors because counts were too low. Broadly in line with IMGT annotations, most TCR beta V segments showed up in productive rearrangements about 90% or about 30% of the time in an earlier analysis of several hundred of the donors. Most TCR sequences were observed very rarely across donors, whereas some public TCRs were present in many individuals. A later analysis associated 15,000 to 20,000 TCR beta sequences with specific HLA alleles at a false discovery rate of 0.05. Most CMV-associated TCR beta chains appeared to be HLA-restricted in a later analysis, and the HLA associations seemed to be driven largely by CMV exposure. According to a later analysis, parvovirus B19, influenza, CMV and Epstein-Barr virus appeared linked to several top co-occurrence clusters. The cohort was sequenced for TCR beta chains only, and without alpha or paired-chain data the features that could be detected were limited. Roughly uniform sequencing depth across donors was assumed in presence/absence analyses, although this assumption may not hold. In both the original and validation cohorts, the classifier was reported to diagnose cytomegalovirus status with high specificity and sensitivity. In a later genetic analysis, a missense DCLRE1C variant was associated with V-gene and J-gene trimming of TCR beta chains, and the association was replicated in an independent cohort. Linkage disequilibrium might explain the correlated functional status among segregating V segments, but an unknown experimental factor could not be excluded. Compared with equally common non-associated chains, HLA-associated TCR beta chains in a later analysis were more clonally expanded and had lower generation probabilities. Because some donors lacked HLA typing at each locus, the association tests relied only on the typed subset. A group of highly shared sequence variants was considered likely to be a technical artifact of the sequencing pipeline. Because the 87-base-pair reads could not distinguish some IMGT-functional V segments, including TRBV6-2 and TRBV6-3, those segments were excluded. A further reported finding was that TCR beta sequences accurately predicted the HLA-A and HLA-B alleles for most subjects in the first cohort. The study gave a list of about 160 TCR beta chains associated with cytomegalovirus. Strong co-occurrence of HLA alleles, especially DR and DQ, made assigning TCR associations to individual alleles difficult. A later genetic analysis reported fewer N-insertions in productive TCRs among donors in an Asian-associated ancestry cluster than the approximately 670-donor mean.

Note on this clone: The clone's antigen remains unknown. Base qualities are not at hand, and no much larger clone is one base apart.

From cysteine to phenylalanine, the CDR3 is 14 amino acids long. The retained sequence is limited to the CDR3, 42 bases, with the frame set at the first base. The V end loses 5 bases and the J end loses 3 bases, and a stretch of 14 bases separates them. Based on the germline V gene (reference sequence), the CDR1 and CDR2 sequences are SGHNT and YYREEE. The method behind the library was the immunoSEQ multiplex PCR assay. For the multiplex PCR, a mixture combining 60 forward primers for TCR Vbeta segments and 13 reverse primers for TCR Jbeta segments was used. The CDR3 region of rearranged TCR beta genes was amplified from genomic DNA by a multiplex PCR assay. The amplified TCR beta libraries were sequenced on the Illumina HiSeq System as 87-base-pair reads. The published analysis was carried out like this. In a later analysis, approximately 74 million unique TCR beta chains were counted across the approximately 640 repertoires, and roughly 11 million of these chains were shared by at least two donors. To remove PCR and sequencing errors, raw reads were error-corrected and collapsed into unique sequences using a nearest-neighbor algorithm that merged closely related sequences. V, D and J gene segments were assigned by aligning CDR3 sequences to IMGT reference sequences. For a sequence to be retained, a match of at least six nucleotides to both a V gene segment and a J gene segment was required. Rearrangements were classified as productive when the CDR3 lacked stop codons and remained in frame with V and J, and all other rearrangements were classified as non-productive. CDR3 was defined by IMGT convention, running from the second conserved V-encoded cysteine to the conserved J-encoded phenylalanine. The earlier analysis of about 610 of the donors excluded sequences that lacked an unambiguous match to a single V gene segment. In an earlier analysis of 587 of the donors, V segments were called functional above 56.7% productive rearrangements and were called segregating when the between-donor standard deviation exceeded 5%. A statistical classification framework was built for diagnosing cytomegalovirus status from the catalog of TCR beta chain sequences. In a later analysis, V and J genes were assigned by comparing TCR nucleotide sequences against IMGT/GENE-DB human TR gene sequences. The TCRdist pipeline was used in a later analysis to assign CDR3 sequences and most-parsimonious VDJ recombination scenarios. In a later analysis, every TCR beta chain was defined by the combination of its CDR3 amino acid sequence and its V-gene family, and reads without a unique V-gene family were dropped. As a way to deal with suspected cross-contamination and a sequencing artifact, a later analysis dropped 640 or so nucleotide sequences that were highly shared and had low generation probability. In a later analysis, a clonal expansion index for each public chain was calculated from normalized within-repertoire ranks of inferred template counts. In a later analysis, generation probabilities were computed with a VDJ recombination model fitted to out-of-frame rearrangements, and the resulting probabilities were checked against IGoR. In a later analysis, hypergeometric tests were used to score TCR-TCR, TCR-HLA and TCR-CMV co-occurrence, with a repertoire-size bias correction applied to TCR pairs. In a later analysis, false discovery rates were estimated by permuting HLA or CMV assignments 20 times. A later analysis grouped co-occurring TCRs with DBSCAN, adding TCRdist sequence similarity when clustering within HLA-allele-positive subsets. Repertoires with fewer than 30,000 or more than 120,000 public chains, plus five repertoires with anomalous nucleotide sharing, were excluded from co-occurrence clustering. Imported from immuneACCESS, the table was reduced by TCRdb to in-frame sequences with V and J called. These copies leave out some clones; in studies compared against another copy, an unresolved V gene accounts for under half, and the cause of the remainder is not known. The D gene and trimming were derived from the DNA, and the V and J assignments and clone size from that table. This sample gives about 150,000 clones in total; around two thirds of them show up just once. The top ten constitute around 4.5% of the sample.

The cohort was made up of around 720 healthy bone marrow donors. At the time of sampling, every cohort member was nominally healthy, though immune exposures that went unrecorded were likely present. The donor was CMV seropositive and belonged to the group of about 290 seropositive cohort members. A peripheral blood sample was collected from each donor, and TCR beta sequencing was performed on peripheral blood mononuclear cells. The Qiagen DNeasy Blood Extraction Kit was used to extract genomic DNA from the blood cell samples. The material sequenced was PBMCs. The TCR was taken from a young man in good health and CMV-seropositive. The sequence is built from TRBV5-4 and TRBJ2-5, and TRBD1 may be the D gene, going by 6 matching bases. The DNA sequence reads TGTGCCAGCAGTTTTAGGACAGTTGAAGAGACCCAGTACTTC. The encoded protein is CASSFRTVEETQYF.